This entry lists 20 T cell receptor beta chains sequenced from one sample in a study of human T cells and chemical hapten exposure. Using its own MiXCR run on the RACE reads, TCRdb lists one record per CDR3 protein. This table holds around 160,000 distinct CDR3 sequences, around 15% found once. Time point described: patch test 1, 2 weeks after DPC sensitization. As to treatment: therapeutic diphenylcyclopropenone sensitization with weekly scalp DPC. This material consisted of whole blood, taken in connection with sensitization to the hapten diphenylcyclopropenone (DPC). Every receptor here comes from a woman aged 25 to 45 with alopecia areata. Some clones in this sample may be carry-over from other donors' samples.

This clonotype was seen a handful of times. The rearrangement joins TRBV9 to TRBJ2-3, with TRBD2 matching over 10 bases. Germline lookup yields CDR1 SGDLS and CDR2 YYNGEE. The CDR3 loop spans 16 amino acids. V was pared by 0 bases and J by 3 bases, with 4 bases of the junction left unmatched. CDR3 in amino acids: CASSVGVAGGTDTQYF. CDR3 nucleotide sequence: TGTGCCAGCAGCGTAGGGGTAGCGGGAGGTACAGATACGCAGTATTTT.

This clonotype appeared once. The rearrangement links TRBV7-2 to TRBJ2-6; D gene ambiguous. The germline V and J ends were trimmed by 2 bases and 0 bases, with 14 bases remaining between them. The CDR3 is 18 amino acids. Germline CDR1 and CDR2: SGHTA and FQGNSA. CDR3 amino acids: CASSLFGGWTSGANVLTF. CDR3 DNA sequence: TGTGCCAGCAGCTTATTTGGCGGATGGACCTCTGGGGCCAACGTCCTGACTTTC.

This chain's CDR3 is CASSPDRGGYGYTF. DNA of the CDR3: TGTGCCAGCAGTCCGGACAGGGGGGGCTATGGCTACACCTTC. The chain is built from TRBV12-3 or TRBV12-4 and TRBJ1-2; TRBD1 agrees at 10 bases. The CDR3 sequence is 14 residues long. J gave up 4 bases and V 5 bases, and 4 bases lay outside the gene matches.

The rearrangement uses TRBV20-1 and TRBJ2-7; 10 bases line up with TRBD1. CDR1 is DFQATT, CDR2 SNEGSKA, per germline (reference sequence). Trimming at V came to 3 bases and at J to 6 bases, leaving 5 bases not matched to a gene. The CDR3 contains 13 residues. The CDR3 DNA is TGCAGTGCTAGGGACAGGGGGGGTGTCGAGCAGTACTTC. Translated, it gives CSARDRGGVEQYF.

The chain uses TRBV10-3 and TRBJ2-3; 7 bases align to TRBD2. This CDR3 has 15 amino acids. The V segment lost 4 bases and the J segment 2 bases; nucleotides outside the gene matches: 6. Per germline, CDR1 ENHRY and CDR2 SYGVKD. CDR3 protein: CAISGWTRSTDTQYF. CDR3 nucleotide sequence: TGTGCCATCAGTGGATGGACTAGGTCCACAGATACGCAGTATTTT.

This clonotype was recorded a few times. The chain carries TRBV20-1 and TRBJ1-2, with 8 bases lining up with TRBD1. Germline V CDR1 and CDR2: DFQATT, SNEGSKA (reference sequence). Losses at the gene ends were 3 bases for V and 4 bases for J; bases not matched to a gene: 7. The CDR3 totals 14 residues. CDR3: CSARRTGNGYGYTF. CDR3 nucleotide sequence: TGCAGTGCTAGGAGGACAGGGAACGGCTATGGCTACACCTTC.

This chain uses TRBV11-2 with TRBJ1-2; TRBD1 might be the D (5 bases). CDR1 and CDR2 (germline): SGHAT, FQNNGV. CDR3 length: 12 residues. Between the trimmed V and J ends, which lost 6 bases and 6 bases, there was a span of 11 bases. CDR3: CASRKGGDGYTF. As DNA, the CDR3 is TGTGCCAGCAGAAAAGGAGGGGATGGCTACACCTTC.

In this sample, this clonotype turned up many times. The rearrangement uses TRBV12-3 or TRBV12-4 and TRBJ1-5; D is ambiguous. The CDR3 covers 14 residues. Between the trimmed V and J ends, which lost 6 bases and 9 bases, there was a span of 18 bases. CDR3: CASRLADLVGPQHF. In nucleotides, the CDR3 is TGTGCCAGCAGGCTGGCGGACCTAGTGGGGCCCCAGCATTTT.

CDR3 in DNA: TGCGCCAGCAGCCTGATGGGCGGACAGGGGGCGGCAGATACGCAGTATTTT. As protein: CASSLMGGQGAADTQYF. The chain uses TRBV5-1 and TRBJ2-3; 11 bases match TRBD1. CDR1 and CDR2 from the germline V gene are SGHRS and YFSETQ. V shed 4 bases, J shed 4 bases, and the junction held 11 bases outside the gene matches. The CDR3 covers 17 residues.

This clonotype showed up many times. This sequence joins TRBV6-2 or TRBV6-3 and TRBJ2-2; TRBD1 matches at 7 bases. J gave up 6 bases and V 6 bases, and 7 bases lay outside the gene matches. The V gene's germline CDR1 is MNHEY and CDR2 SVGEGT. This CDR3 contains 14 residues. The CDR3 DNA sequence: TGTGCCAGCAGCCTAGGGACAGTGGCCGGGGAGCTGTTTTTT. Amino acids: CASSLGTVAGELFF.

This chain connects TRBV12-3 or TRBV12-4 to TRBJ1-3; TRBD1 aligns across 8 bases. The CDR3 is 14 amino acids. Losses at the gene ends were 6 bases for V and 1 base for J; bases not matched to a gene: 2. CDR3 region: CASRDRASGNTIYF. CDR3 nucleotide sequence: TGTGCCAGCAGGGACAGGGCGTCTGGAAACACCATATATTTT.

V usage is TRBV7-3 and J usage is TRBJ2-5; tentative D call: TRBD1 (5 bases). Trimming stripped 5 bases from V and 4 bases from J, with 11 bases between. From germline, CDR1 is SGHTA and CDR2 FQGTGA. The CDR3 contains 13 residues. CDR3 protein: CASSQRRGETQYF. The CDR3 bases are TGTGCCAGCAGCCAGAGAAGGGGAGAGACCCAGTACTTC.

This clonotype was seen repeatedly, ten times or more. The chain has TRBV6-2 or TRBV6-3 and TRBJ1-5, with 10 nucleotides matching TRBD1. V was pared by 0 bases and J by 7 bases, with 6 bases of the junction left unmatched. Germline V gives CDR1 MNHEY, CDR2 SVGEGT. The CDR3 is 16 residues long. The DNA for the CDR3 is TGTGCCAGCAGTTACTCGAGACAGGGGGCTAACCAGCCCCAGCATTTT. Its protein is CASSYSRQGANQPQHF.

This chain connects TRBV5-4 to TRBJ1-1; D remains ambiguous. The germline CDR1 and CDR2 sequences are SGHNT and YYREEE (reference sequence). The CDR3 runs 15 residues. V gave up 0 bases and J gave up 1 base, with 10 bases separating them. The CDR3 bases are TGTGCCAGCAGCTTGGTCTCAGGCCGGAACACTGAAGCTTTCTTT. As protein: CASSLVSGRNTEAFF.

The chain links TRBV29-1 to TRBJ2-7; TRBD2 aligns across 11 bases. Trimming cost V 7 bases and J 5 bases; bases outside gene matches: 7. The CDR3 is 13 amino acids. Germline loops: CDR1 SQVTM, CDR2 ANQGSEA. The CDR3 is CSGFTSGSNEQYF. CDR3 DNA: TGCAGCGGATTCACTAGCGGGAGTAACGAGCAGTACTTC.

This clonotype was counted only a few times. This sequence joins TRBV9 and TRBJ2-1; TRBD2 agrees at 7 bases. This CDR3 comprises 15 residues. CDR1 and CDR2 from the germline V gene are SGDLS and YYNGEE. Losses at the gene ends were 0 bases for V and 12 bases for J; bases not matched to a gene: 12. This CDR3 reads CASSVEGVSGVRQFF. CDR3 in DNA: TGTGCCAGCAGCGTAGAAGGGGTAAGCGGGGTTCGGCAGTTCTTC.

The V gene is TRBV6-4, the J gene TRBJ1-6, with D perhaps matching TRBD1 (5 bases). Germline V CDR1 and CDR2: MRHNA, SNTAGT. V was shortened by 4 bases and J by 6 bases, with 7 bases between the two germline ends. This CDR3 comprises 13 residues. Written as DNA, the CDR3 is TGTGCCAGCAGTGTTGGGACTAATTCACCCCTCCACTTT. Protein: CASSVGTNSPLHF.

The chain joins TRBV7-8 to TRBJ1-1; tentative D call: TRBD1 (5 bases). The CDR3 runs 20 residues. Trimming stripped 4 bases from V and 3 bases from J, with 30 bases between. Germline-derived CDR1 and CDR2 are SGHVS and FQNEAQ. The CDR3 DNA reads as TGTGCCAGCAGCTATATTGAGGGGCTCTCGGGTTCGGTGCCATACACTGAAGCTTTCTTT. Its translation: CASSYIEGLSGSVPYTEAFF.

Many counts were recorded for this clonotype. The CDR3: CASSYSARIQDNTEAFF. DNA of the CDR3: TGTGCCAGCAGTTACTCGGCTCGGATCCAGGATAACACTGAAGCTTTCTTT. The J gene is TRBJ1-1, the V gene TRBV6-5, with D unresolved. Between the trimmed V and J ends, which lost 0 bases and 2 bases, there was a span of 16 bases. Germline V gene lookup returns CDR1 MNHEY and CDR2 SVGAGI. CDR3 length equals 17 residues.

This clonotype came up many times. This chain links TRBV5-1 with TRBJ1-1, with a tentative D call TRBD1 (5 bases). Germline CDR1 SGHRS, CDR2 YFSETQ. This CDR3 spans 17 amino acids. Trimming removed 1 base from V and 0 bases from J, with 16 bases in between. CDR3 amino acids: CASSLFPGPGMNTEAFF. The CDR3 DNA reads as TGCGCCAGCAGCTTGTTCCCAGGGCCTGGAATGAACACTGAAGCTTTCTTT.